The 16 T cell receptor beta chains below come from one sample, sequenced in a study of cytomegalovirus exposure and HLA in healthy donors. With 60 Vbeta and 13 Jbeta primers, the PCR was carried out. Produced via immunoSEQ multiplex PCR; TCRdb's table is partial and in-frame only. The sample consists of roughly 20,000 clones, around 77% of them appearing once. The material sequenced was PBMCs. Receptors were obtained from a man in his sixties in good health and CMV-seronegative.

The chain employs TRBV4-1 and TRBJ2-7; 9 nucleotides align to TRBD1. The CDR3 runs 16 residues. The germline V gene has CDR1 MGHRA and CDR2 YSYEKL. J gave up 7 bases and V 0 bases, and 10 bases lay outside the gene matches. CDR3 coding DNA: TGCGCCAGCAGCCAAGAGGCGGGACAGGGATCTGGGGAGCAGTACTTC. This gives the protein CASSQEAGQGSGEQYF.

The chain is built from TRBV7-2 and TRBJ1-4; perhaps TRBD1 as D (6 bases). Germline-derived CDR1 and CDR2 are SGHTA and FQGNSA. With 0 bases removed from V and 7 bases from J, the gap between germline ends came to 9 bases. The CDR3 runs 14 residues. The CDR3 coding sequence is TGTGCCAGCAGCTTAGCAGGGGGTGGTGAAAAACTGTTTTTT. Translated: CASSLAGGGEKLFF.

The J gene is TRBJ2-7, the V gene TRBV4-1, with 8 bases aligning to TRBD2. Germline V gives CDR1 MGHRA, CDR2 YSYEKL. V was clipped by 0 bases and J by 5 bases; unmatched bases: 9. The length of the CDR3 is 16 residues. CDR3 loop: CASSQDQLAVQNEQYF. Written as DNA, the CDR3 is TGCGCCAGCAGCCAAGATCAACTAGCGGTTCAGAACGAGCAGTACTTC.

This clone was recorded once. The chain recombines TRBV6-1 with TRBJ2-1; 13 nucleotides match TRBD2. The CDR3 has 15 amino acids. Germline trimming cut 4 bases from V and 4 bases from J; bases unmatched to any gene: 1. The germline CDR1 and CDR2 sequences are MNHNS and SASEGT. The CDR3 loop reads CASSVLAGGYNEQFF. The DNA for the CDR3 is TGTGCCAGCAGTGTACTAGCGGGGGGGTACAATGAGCAGTTCTTC.

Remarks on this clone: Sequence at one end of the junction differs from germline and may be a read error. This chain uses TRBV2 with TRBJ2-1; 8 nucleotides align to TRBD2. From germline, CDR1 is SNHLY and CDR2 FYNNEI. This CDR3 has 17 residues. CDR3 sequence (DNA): TGTGCCAGCAGGGAAGGAGCGGGACTAGACACCTACAATGAGCAGTTCTTC. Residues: CASREGAGLDTYNEQFF.

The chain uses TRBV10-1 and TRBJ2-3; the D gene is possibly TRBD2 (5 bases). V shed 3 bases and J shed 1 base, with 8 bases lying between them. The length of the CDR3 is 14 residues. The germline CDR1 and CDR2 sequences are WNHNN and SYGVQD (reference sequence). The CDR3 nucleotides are TGCGCCAGCAGTGATACCGGGGGCACAGATACGCAGTATTTT. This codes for CASSDTGGTDTQYF.

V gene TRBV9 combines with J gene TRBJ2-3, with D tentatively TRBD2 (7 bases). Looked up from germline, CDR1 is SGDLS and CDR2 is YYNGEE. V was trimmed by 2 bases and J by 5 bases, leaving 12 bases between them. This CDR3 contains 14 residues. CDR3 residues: CASSVGGLQDTQYF. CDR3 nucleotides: TGTGCCAGCAGCGTCGGGGGGCTACAAGATACGCAGTATTTT.

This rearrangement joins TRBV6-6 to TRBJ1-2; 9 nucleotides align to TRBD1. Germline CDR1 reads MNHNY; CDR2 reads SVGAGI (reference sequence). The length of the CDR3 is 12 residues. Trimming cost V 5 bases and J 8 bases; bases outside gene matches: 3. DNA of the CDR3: TGTGCCAGCAGTCCCGGACAGGGGGGCTACACCTTC. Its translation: CASSPGQGGYTF.

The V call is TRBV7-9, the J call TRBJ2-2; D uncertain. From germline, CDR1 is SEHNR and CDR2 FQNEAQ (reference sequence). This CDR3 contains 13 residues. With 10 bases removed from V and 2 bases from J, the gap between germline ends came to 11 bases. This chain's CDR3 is CAISDTNTGELFF. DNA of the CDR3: TGTGCCATCTCCGACACTAACACCGGGGAGCTGTTTTTT.

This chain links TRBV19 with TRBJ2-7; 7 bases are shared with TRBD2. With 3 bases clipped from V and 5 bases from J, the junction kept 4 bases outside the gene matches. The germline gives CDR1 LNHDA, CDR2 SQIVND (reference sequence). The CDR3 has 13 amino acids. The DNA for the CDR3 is TGTGCCAGTAGTATGGGACTAACCAACGAGCAGTACTTC. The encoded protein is CASSMGLTNEQYF.

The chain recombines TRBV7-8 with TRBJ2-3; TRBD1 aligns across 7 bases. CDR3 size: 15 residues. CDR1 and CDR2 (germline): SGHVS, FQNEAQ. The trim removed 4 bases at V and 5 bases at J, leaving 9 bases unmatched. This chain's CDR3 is CASSSRQGFRDTQYF. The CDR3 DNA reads TGTGCCAGCAGCTCCCGACAGGGTTTCAGAGATACGCAGTATTTT.

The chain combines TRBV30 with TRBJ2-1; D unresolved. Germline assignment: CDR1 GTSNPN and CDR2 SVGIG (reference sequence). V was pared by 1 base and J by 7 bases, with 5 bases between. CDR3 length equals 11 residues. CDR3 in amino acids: CAWSGPNEQFF. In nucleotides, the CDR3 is TGTGCCTGGAGTGGGCCAAATGAGCAGTTCTTC.

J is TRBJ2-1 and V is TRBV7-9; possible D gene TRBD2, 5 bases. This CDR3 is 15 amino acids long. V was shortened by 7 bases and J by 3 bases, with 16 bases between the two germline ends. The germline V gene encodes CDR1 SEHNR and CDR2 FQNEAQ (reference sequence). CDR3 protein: CASTPGSELYNEQFF. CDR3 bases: TGTGCCAGCACTCCGGGGTCGGAGCTCTACAATGAGCAGTTCTTC.

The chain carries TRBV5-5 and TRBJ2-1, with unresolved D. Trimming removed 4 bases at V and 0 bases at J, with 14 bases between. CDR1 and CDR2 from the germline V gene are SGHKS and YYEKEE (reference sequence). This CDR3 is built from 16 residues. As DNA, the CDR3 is TGTGCCAGCAGCGCAACCGGGTCGAGCTCCTACAATGAGCAGTTCTTC. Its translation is CASSATGSSSYNEQFF.

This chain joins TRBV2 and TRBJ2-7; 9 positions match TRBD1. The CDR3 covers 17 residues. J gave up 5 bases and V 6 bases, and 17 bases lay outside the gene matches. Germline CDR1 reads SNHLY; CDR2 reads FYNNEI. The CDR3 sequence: CASRPETGGLFSHEQYF. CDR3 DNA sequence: TGTGCCAGCAGGCCGGAGACAGGGGGTCTTTTTAGCCACGAGCAGTACTTC.

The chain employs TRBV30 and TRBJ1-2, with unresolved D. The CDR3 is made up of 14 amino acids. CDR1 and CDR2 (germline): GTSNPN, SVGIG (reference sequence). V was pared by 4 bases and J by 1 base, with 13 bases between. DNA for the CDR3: TGTGCCTGGATTCGCCCGGTGTTTAACTATGGCTACACCTTC. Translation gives CAWIRPVFNYGYTF.